Here is one T cell receptor beta chain with its context. Its specificity is not known. The data derive from a study of CD8+CD57+ T cells in acquired aplastic anemia. Looking at the study overall: DNA per sorted CD4+ or CD8+ sample ranged about 0.19 to 30 ug, averaging around 3.2 ug. Average CD4+ read depth in healthy donors was around 9.9 million reads. Regarding the study as a whole: Any difference that existed in CD8+ Simpson's diversity between patients and controls was not significant. Patients and controls shared around 30 CD8+ CDR3 sequences.

Genomic DNA constituted the template upon which TCR beta VDJ and CDR3 profiling was performed. TCRdb called the reads again in MiXCR, with one record for every CDR3 protein. The sample carries 200,000 to 250,000 distinct CDR3 sequences, roughly 57% recorded once. The CDR3 has 13 amino acids. In germline, CDR1 is WSHSY, CDR2 SAAADI. Trimming removed 0 bases from V and 8 bases from J; junction bases left unmatched: 0. The source material was sorted CD4+, CD8+, or CD8+CD57+ T cells (not recorded which) from PBMCs. The receptor's source is a human donor in good health. The rearrangement links TRBV10-2 to TRBJ1-2; 10 bases agree with TRBD1. CDR3 region: CASSESTGGGYTF. The CDR3 coding sequence is TGCGCCAGCAGTGAGTCGACAGGGGGCGGCTACACCTTC.